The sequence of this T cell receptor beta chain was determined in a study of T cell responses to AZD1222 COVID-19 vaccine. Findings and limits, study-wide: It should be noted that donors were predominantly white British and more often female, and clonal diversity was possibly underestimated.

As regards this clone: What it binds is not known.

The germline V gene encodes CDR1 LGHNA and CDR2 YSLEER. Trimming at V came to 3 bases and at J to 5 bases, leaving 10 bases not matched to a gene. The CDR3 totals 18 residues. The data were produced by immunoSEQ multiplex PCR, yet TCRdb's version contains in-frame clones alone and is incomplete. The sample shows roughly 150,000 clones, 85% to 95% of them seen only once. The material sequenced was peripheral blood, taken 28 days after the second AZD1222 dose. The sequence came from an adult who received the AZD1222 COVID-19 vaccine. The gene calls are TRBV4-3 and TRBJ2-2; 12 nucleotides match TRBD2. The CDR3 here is CASSHSTSGGSVTGELFF. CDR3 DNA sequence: TGCGCCAGCAGCCACAGTACTAGCGGGGGGTCCGTTACCGGGGAGCTGTTTTTT.